The subject of this entry is one TCR beta chain. In germline, CDR1 is SGHDT, CDR2 YYEEEE. The V end lost 0 bases, the J end lost 6 bases, and 7 bases lay between the germline ends. This CDR3 has 13 residues. The sample is drawn from a study of blood T cell repertoires in COVID-19. Study details: COVID-19 samples collected from the United States, Italy and Spain covered acute and convalescent phases. From T cells, B-cell-depleted T cells, or PBMCs came the material, which was cDNA or gDNA.

Per the authors' pipeline: Researchers report that nucleated cell counts were estimated from reference gene primer amplification. Assay used: immunoSEQ multiplex PCR; TCRdb lists only in-frame clones, some missing. V and J calls and clone size follow that table, whereas D and trimming were derived from the DNA. The sample consists of over 130,000 clones, 70% to 80% of them appearing once. Sequencing input: peripheral blood. This TCR was sampled from a woman between 45 and 65 years old with active or convalescent COVID-19. This rearrangement joins TRBV5-6 to TRBJ1-5, with D possibly TRBD1 on 5 matching bases. The chain's CDR3 is CASSLGGSQPQHF. In DNA form, the CDR3 reads TGTGCCAGCAGCTTGGGGGGCAGTCAGCCCCAGCATTTT.